The 26 T cell receptor beta chains below all came from one sample that was sequenced in a study of T cells in Graves' hyperthyroidism and ophthalmopathy. What was amplified from RNA transcripts were TCR beta CDR3 regions. The HTBI primer set drove a first-round RT-PCR of the TCR CDR3. TCRdb reanalysed the multiplex PCR reads using MiXCR and keeps one entry per CDR3 protein. The sample lists about 840,000 distinct CDR3 sequences, about two fifths seen once, with 8% to 9% in the top ten. Input material: blood. The receptors here all came from a man aged 18 to 30 with Graves' hyperthyroidism.

This clonotype has just a few counts. The chain has TRBV4-1 and TRBJ1-1; TRBD1 is a possible D gene (6 bases). V lost 3 bases and J 0 bases, leaving 11 bases between the germline ends. Germline CDR1 is MGHRA and CDR2 is YSYEKL. The CDR3 is 15 amino acids. The CDR3 protein is CASSQGGAMNTEAFF. CDR3 nucleotides: TGCGCCAGCAGCCAGGGGGGGGCGATGAACACTGAAGCTTTCTTT.

This chain joins TRBV2 and TRBJ2-6, with TRBD1 matching over 8 bases. After removal of 3 bases from V and 8 bases from J, the junction contained 3 bases not matched to a gene. CDR1 and CDR2 (germline): SNHLY, FYNNEI. The CDR3 consists of 14 residues. The CDR3 DNA reads as TGTGCCAGCAGTGACAGGGGGCCTCCCAACGTCCTGACTTTC. It encodes CASSDRGPPNVLTF.

The V gene is TRBV7-8, the J gene TRBJ2-2; D gene unclear. The CDR3 runs 14 residues. Germline V gene data show CDR1 as SGHVS and CDR2 as FQNEAQ. Trimming left V 5 bases short and J 4 bases short, with 11 bases between. CDR3 coding DNA: TGTGCCAGCAGCCCGAGCTACTCCACCGGGGAGCTGTTTTTT. Translation: CASSPSYSTGELFF.

This chain joins TRBV10-2 and TRBJ2-7; D is possibly TRBD1 (5 bases). This CDR3 spans 17 amino acids. Germline CDR1 WSHSY, CDR2 SAAADI. V shed 0 bases and J shed 1 base, with 16 bases lying between them. The CDR3 loop reads CASSESGRNLGSYEQYF. CDR3 DNA sequence: TGCGCCAGCAGTGAGTCGGGGCGGAATTTAGGGTCCTACGAGCAGTACTTC.

With regard to this clonotype: A much larger clone differs by one base, so this may be a read error. As DNA, the CDR3 is TGTGCCAGCAGCTTAACGAGGGGCACATTGTACGAGCAGTACTTC. This translates into CASSLTRGTLYEQYF. The chain combines TRBV7-2 with TRBJ2-7; tentatively, D is TRBD1 or TRBD2 (5 bases each). Germline V gene sequence: CDR1 SGHTA, CDR2 FQGNSA. The germline V and J ends were trimmed by 2 bases and 4 bases, with 15 bases remaining between them. CDR3 length equals 15 residues.

The rearrangement joins TRBV2 to TRBJ1-6; maybe TRBD1 (5 bases). V lost 6 bases and J lost 9, with 15 bases in between. The CDR3 consists of 14 residues. Germline loops: CDR1 SNHLY, CDR2 FYNNEI. This CDR3 is CASRIDRRSSPLHF. Written as DNA, the CDR3 is TGTGCCAGCAGGATAGACAGAAGAAGTTCACCCCTCCACTTT.

About this clonotype: A much larger clone lies one base from this, so it may be a read error. V usage is TRBV24-1 and J usage is TRBJ2-5, with no clear D. This CDR3 has 15 amino acids. Germline V gives CDR1 KGHDR, CDR2 SFDVKD. In nucleotides, the CDR3 is TGTGCCAACAGTGCCCTCCCCCGGAAAAGCGAGACCCAGTACTTC. It encodes CANSALPRKSETQYF.

To note about this clonotype: At one end the junction does not follow the germline gene, possibly because of a read error. V is TRBV10-3 and J is TRBJ2-6; 7 bases align to TRBD2. The germline V gene encodes CDR1 ENHRY and CDR2 SYGVKD. The CDR3 is made up of 14 amino acids. The CDR3 DNA reads as TGTGCCATCAGTGAGTCGGGAGGGGACAACGTCCTGACTTTC. This translates into CAISESGGDNVLTF.

This clonotype has a count of ten or more. The CDR3 loop reads CATHDGNSGNTIYF. The CDR3 nucleotides read TGTGCCACCCACGACGGCAACTCTGGAAACACCATATATTTT. The V and J genes are TRBV15 and TRBJ1-3; D ambiguous. The germline gives CDR1 LNHNV, CDR2 YYDKDF (reference sequence). The V end was cut by 8 bases, the J end by 0 bases, with 11 bases between. This CDR3 comprises 14 residues.

Comment on this clonotype: A much larger clone differs by one base, so this may be a read error. The V and J genes are TRBV29-1 and TRBJ1-1, with D tentatively TRBD1 (5 bases). V was clipped by 0 bases and J by 6 bases, with 11 bases between them. CDR1 is SQVTM, CDR2 ANQGSEA, per germline. The CDR3 runs to 13 residues. The CDR3 loop reads CSVEEGWGAEAFF. The CDR3 DNA reads as TGCAGCGTTGAAGAAGGATGGGGGGCTGAAGCTTTCTTT.

In its sample, this clonotype was seen many times. The CDR3 region has the DNA TGTGCCAGCAGCCCCTTAGAGGGGAACACCGGGGAGCTGTTTTTT. Translation gives CASSPLEGNTGELFF. The gene calls are TRBV7-8 and TRBJ2-2, with D possibly TRBD2 on 5 matching bases. This CDR3 has 15 amino acids. Trimming took off 5 bases at V and 1 base at J, with 11 bases between the two ends. Germline CDR1 SGHVS, CDR2 FQNEAQ.

The chain joins TRBV14 to TRBJ1-2; D possibly corresponds to TRBD1 (5 bases). Trimming pared 1 base from V and 1 base from J, leaving 7 bases between. CDR1 SGHDN and CDR2 FVKESK come from the germline V gene. The CDR3 sequence is 14 residues long. CDR3 DNA: TGTGCCAGCAGCCAAGGAGGACATAACTATGGCTACACCTTC. Its protein is CASSQGGHNYGYTF.

This rearrangement joins TRBV2 to TRBJ1-4; possible D gene TRBD1, 5 bases. The CDR3 is 15 residues long. Trimming stripped 7 bases from V and 8 bases from J, with 20 bases between. CDR1 and CDR2 from the germline V gene are SNHLY and FYNNEI. Written as DNA, the CDR3 is TGTGCCAGCACCGAAGGGAGGGGCAGCGAGGAAAAACTGTTTTTT. Protein product: CASTEGRGSEEKLFF.

This clonotype was recorded at least ten times. The chain is built from TRBV29-1 and TRBJ1-4, with 9 nucleotides matching TRBD1. The length of the CDR3 is 14 residues. V was pared by 3 bases and J by 11 bases, with 10 bases of the junction left unmatched. Germline-derived CDR1 and CDR2 are SQVTM and ANQGSEA. The CDR3 region has the DNA TGCAGCGTTGACCCCACAGGGGGCGCGGAGAAACTGTTTTTT. It encodes CSVDPTGGAEKLFF.

This clonotype was detected only a few times. At one boundary the junction diverges from the germline segment, which might be a read error. The gene calls are TRBV5-8 and TRBJ2-5; TRBD1 matches 9 bases. CDR3 length: 17 residues. Germline V gene lookup returns CDR1 SGHTS and CDR2 YDEGEE. CDR3 in DNA: TGCGCCAGCAGCCCTACAAACAGGGGGCCGAAGGAAGAGACCCAGTACTTC. As protein: CASSPTNRGPKEETQYF.

This sequence joins TRBV11-3 and TRBJ1-1; D is unclear. Germline CDR1 is SGHNT and CDR2 is YENEEA. Trimming took 6 bases from V and 1 from J, leaving 15 bases between them. The CDR3 has 15 residues. As DNA, the CDR3 is TGTGCCAGCAGGAGCGTTTTTCAATCGAACACTGAAGCTTTCTTT. Translating it yields CASRSVFQSNTEAFF.

This chain links TRBV29-1 with TRBJ2-3; tentatively, D is TRBD1 (5 bases). The germline V and J ends were trimmed by 4 bases and 6 bases, with 17 bases remaining between them. Germline V gene data show CDR1 as SQVTM and CDR2 as ANQGSEA. The CDR3 is made up of 14 amino acids. CDR3 bases: TGCAGCGTTGCCGCCCAGGGTGGTGGGGATACGCAGTATTTT. Its protein product is CSVAAQGGGDTQYF.

About this clonotype itself: Compared with germline, one end of the junction differs, possibly owing to a read error. The chain uses TRBV10-3 and TRBJ1-5, with D possibly being TRBD1 (6 bases). Germline V gives CDR1 ENHRY, CDR2 SYGVKD. The CDR3 length is 17 residues. The CDR3 DNA sequence: TGTGCCAGCAGTTTACTATTGACAGGATGGGACAATCAGCCCCAGCATTTT. It encodes CASSLLLTGWDNQPQHF.

This clonotype has at least ten counts. The genes are TRBV10-3 and TRBJ1-5, with 10 bases that match TRBD1. Germline V CDR1 and CDR2: ENHRY, SYGVKD. The V gene end was trimmed by 10 bases and the J gene end by 3 bases; junction bases not matched to a gene: 3. CDR3 length: 13 residues. The DNA for the CDR3 is TGTGCCACCGGGACAGGGGACAATCAGCCCCAGCATTTT. The encoded protein is CATGTGDNQPQHF.

This clonotype was observed at least ten times. This chain connects TRBV12-3 or TRBV12-4 to TRBJ2-2; D unresolved. The CDR3 length is 12 residues. Trimming took off 3 bases at V and 7 bases at J, with 6 bases between the two ends. The CDR3 nucleotides read TGTGCCAGCAGTTTGGCGTACGGGGAGCTGTTTTTT. Residues: CASSLAYGELFF.

This clonotype has a count of ten or more. The J gene is TRBJ2-7, the V gene TRBV20-1, with 9 bases that match TRBD2. V shed 2 bases, J shed 2 bases, and the junction held 4 bases outside the gene matches. Per the germline V gene, CDR1 is DFQATT and CDR2 is SNEGSKA (reference sequence). There are 14 residues in the CDR3. The CDR3 region is CSARPSGDTYEQYF. The CDR3 DNA reads as TGCAGTGCTAGACCTAGCGGGGACACCTACGAGCAGTACTTC.

The rearrangement joins TRBV14 to TRBJ2-5; tentatively, D is TRBD1 (7 bases). The CDR3 has 15 amino acids. Trimming stripped 3 bases from V and 5 bases from J, with 16 bases between. The germline V gene has CDR1 SGHDN and CDR2 FVKESK. The CDR3 loop reads CASSQFGGGLETQYF. CDR3 nucleotide sequence: TGTGCCAGCAGCCAGTTCGGAGGGGGCTTGGAGACCCAGTACTTC. The complete variable domain, with remaining parts taken from reference TRBV14 and TRBJ2-5, reads EAGVTQFPSHSVIEKGQTVTLRCDPISGHDNLYWYRRVMGKEIKFLLHFVKESKQDESGMPNNRFLAERTGGTYSTLKVQPAELEDSGVYFCASSQFGGGLETQYFGPGTRLLVL.

The J gene is TRBJ2-5, the V gene TRBV29-1; 7 bases are shared with TRBD1. Germline values: CDR1 SQVTM, CDR2 ANQGSEA. With V trimmed by 6 bases and J by 4 bases, 11 bases remained unmatched. CDR3 length equals 14 residues. CDR3 bases: TGCAGCGTAGAGCCGACAGGGAGAGGAGAGACCCAGTACTTC. Its translation: CSVEPTGRGETQYF.

The sample holds many counts of this clonotype. V usage is TRBV15 and J usage is TRBJ2-2; 7 bases are shared with TRBD1. With V trimmed by 5 bases and J by 5 bases, 5 bases remained unmatched. CDR1 and CDR2 from the germline V gene are LNHNV and YYDKDF (reference sequence). This CDR3 has 14 residues. The CDR3 loop is CATSAGTETGELFF. DNA of the CDR3: TGTGCCACCAGCGCCGGGACAGAAACCGGGGAGCTGTTTTTT.

CDR3 nucleotide sequence: TGTGCCAGCAGCCCGCTGGGCCAATACTACACTGAAGCTTTCTTT. It codes for CASSPLGQYYTEAFF. The chain is built from TRBV7-2 and TRBJ1-1; D is unclear. Germline assignment: CDR1 SGHTA and CDR2 FQGNSA. V gave up 5 bases and J gave up 3 bases, with 16 bases separating them. The CDR3 spans 15 residues. The whole variable domain, remainder taken from reference TRBV7-2 and TRBJ1-1, is GAGVSQSPSNKVTEKGKDVELRCDPISGHTALYWYRQSLGQGLEFLIYFQGNSAPDKSGLPSDRFSAERTGGSVSTLTIQRTQQEDSAVYLCASSPLGQYYTEAFFGQGTRLTVV.

Of note for this clonotype: At one end, the junction sequence differs from germline, possibly due to a read error. The V and J genes are TRBV10-3 and TRBJ1-4; perhaps TRBD1 as D (5 bases). The V gene's germline CDR1 is ENHRY and CDR2 SYGVKD. CDR3 length equals 14 residues. CDR3 in DNA: TGTGCCAGCAGTCCATACCAGGGAGGGGAAAAACTGTTTTTT. Its protein product is CASSPYQGGEKLFF.